Included here is one T cell receptor (beta chain) sequence, with context. RNA amounts of about 0.5 to 1 ug underwent reverse transcription with random hexamers. With immunoSEQ multiplex PCR, TCR beta CDR3 was amplified across 54 Vbeta and 13 Jbeta. TCRdb reanalysed the immunoSEQ multiplex PCR reads using MiXCR and keeps one entry per CDR3 protein. The table shows roughly 130,000 distinct CDR3 sequences, with around 94% occurring only once. Sequencing of TCR beta was performed on blood CD8+ T cells and on blood CD4+ T cells. The multiple sclerosis controls, all treatment-naive patients, had relapsing-remitting disease that was stable or active. Through negative isolation, CD4+ and CD8+ T cells were obtained, while TEMRA cells were enriched using FACS. The data were obtained in a study of CD8 T cells in Susac syndrome. Source material: CD4+ T cells from PBMCs. The source of this sequence is a human donor with multiple sclerosis.

The CDR3 DNA sequence: TGTGCCAGCAGCTCCGGGGAGCAGCCCCAGCATTTT. Translating gives CASSSGEQPQHF. The chain is built from TRBV7-9 and TRBJ1-5, with no clear D. This CDR3 has 12 amino acids. V shed 4 bases and J shed 7 bases, with 8 bases lying between them. CDR1 SEHNR and CDR2 FQNEAQ come from the germline V gene (reference sequence).